The rows below give T cell receptor beta chains drawn from one sample of a study of blood T cell repertoires in COVID-19. Produced via immunoSEQ multiplex PCR; TCRdb's table is partial and in-frame only. This repertoire shows roughly 480,000 clones, roughly 89% found once; its top ten account for roughly 0.9%. Sequences were obtained from peripheral blood. The receptor source for this set is a man younger than 30 with COVID-19, enrolled during active disease. Both conserved end residues are part of each CDR3. The order of the fields is D gene, V gene, J gene, clone size, CDR3 protein, CDR3 DNA. D genes are given only for firm matches. Expanded clones get a size class; other rows say once, few or many, or leave the size out.

TRBD1	TRBV30	TRBJ2-7	once	CAWSVGQGAYEQYF	TGTGCCTGGAGTGTGGGACAGGGGGCCTACGAGCAGTACTTC
.	TRBV5-1	TRBJ2-7	once	CASSRGGDRLGYEQYF	TGCGCCAGCAGCCGCGGGGGGGACAGGCTGGGATACGAGCAGTACTTC
.	TRBV7-9	TRBJ2-5	.	CASSLAQGGAYQETQYF	TGTGCCAGCAGCTTAGCTCAGGGGGGAGCCTACCAAGAGACCCAGTACTTC
TRBD1	TRBV15	TRBJ1-1	.	CATSIDRGNTEAFF	TGTGCCACCAGCATCGACAGGGGGAACACTGAAGCTTTCTTT
TRBD1	TRBV19	TRBJ1-2	.	CASSISHRRGGYYGYTF	TGTGCCAGTAGTATTAGCCATCGCAGAGGGGGCTACTATGGCTACACCTTC
TRBD2	TRBV9	TRBJ2-3	.	CASSVGSGLAGVSTDTQYF	TGTGCCAGCAGCGTAGGGTCGGGACTAGCGGGAGTAAGCACAGATACGCAGTATTTT
TRBD2	TRBV27	TRBJ2-1	.	CASSSVGSGGPRDEQFF	TGTGCCAGCAGCTCCGTCGGCAGCGGGGGCCCTCGGGATGAGCAGTTCTTC
TRBD1	TRBV11-2	TRBJ2-2	once	CASSTGQGQGMRELFF	TGTGCCAGCAGCACGGGTCAAGGACAGGGGATGCGGGAGCTGTTTTTT
TRBD2	TRBV6-6	TRBJ2-7	.	CASSNRTSGRYEQYF	TGTGCCAGCAGTAACAGGACTAGCGGACGGTACGAGCAGTACTTC
TRBD2	TRBV12-5	TRBJ2-3	.	CASGPTSGRSSDTQYF	TGTGCTAGTGGCCCTACTAGCGGGAGGTCTTCAGATACGCAGTATTTT
.	TRBV5-1	TRBJ1-1	.	CASSSGRTGDTEAFF	TGCGCCAGCAGCTCAGGCCGAACAGGTGACACTGAAGCTTTCTTT
TRBD2	TRBV3-1/TRBV3-2	TRBJ2-2	.	CASSQSGGGELFF	TGTGCCAGCAGCCAAAGCGGGGGCGGGGAGCTGTTTTTT
.	TRBV6-5	TRBJ1-5	.	CASRREGDQPQHF	TGTGCCAGCAGGAGGGAGGGGGATCAGCCCCAGCATTTT
TRBD2	TRBV29-1	TRBJ2-4	.	CSVEGGGAKNIQYF	TGCAGCGTTGAAGGGGGGGGAGCCAAAAACATTCAGTACTTC
TRBD1	TRBV28	TRBJ1-2	.	CASSPDRAHGYTF	TGTGCCAGCAGTCCCGACAGGGCCCATGGCTACACCTTC
.	TRBV12-3/TRBV12-4	TRBJ1-1	.	CASIMDRNTEAFF	TGTGCCAGCATCATGGACAGGAACACTGAAGCTTTCTTT
TRBD2	TRBV9	TRBJ2-1	.	CASSGASGGRDEQFF	TGTGCCAGCAGCGGTGCTAGCGGGGGTAGGGATGAGCAGTTCTTC
TRBD1	TRBV27	TRBJ1-6	.	CASSAGQGSYNSPLHF	TGTGCCAGCAGTGCAGGACAGGGGTCCTATAATTCACCCCTCCACTTT
.	TRBV14	TRBJ2-3	.	CASSQDWAGGGRTGDTQYF	TGTGCCAGCAGCCAAGATTGGGCTGGGGGGGGCCGGACCGGAGATACGCAGTATTTT
.	TRBV7-3	TRBJ2-7	once	CASSLAGNFYEQYF	TGTGCCAGCAGCTTAGCCGGGAATTTCTACGAGCAGTACTTC
.	TRBV18	TRBJ2-1	.	CASSPELVMFF	TGTGCCAGCTCACCAGAGCTAGTAATGTTCTTC
.	TRBV5-4	TRBJ2-2	.	CASSFGGRGELFF	TGTGCCAGCAGCTTCGGGGGGCGCGGGGAGCTGTTTTTT
.	TRBV5-1	TRBJ2-5	.	CASSPQTGQETQYF	TGCGCCAGCAGCCCGCAGACAGGCCAAGAGACCCAGTACTTC
.	TRBV7-9	TRBJ1-2	once	CAVRRGGGYTF	TGTGCCGTTAGGCGGGGCGGCGGCTACACCTTC
.	TRBV12-5	TRBJ1-2	once	CASGEGFSGYTF	TGTGCTAGTGGTGAGGGATTCAGTGGCTACACCTTC
TRBD2	TRBV6-5	TRBJ2-5	.	CATKTSEGALETQYF	TGTGCCACCAAGACTAGCGAAGGTGCACTAGAGACCCAGTACTTC
TRBD2	TRBV5-1	TRBJ2-1	.	CASSLGLADRNEQFF	TGCGCCAGCAGCTTGGGGCTAGCGGACCGCAATGAGCAGTTCTTC
TRBD2	TRBV3-1/TRBV3-2	TRBJ2-1	.	CASSQQRLAGHNEQFF	TGTGCCAGCAGCCAACAGCGGCTAGCGGGCCACAATGAGCAGTTCTTC
.	TRBV6-4	TRBJ2-2	.	CASSDCSLERIPGELFF	TGTGCCAGCAGTGACTGTAGCCTGGAGAGGATCCCCGGGGAGCTGTTTTTT
TRBD1	TRBV7-9	TRBJ2-3	.	CASSPGGGSDTQYF	TGTGCCAGCAGCCCAGGGGGCGGCTCAGATACGCAGTATTTT
.	TRBV3-1/TRBV3-2	TRBJ2-1	.	CASSRTGDGSGEQFF	TGTGCCAGCAGCCGAACGGGAGATGGTAGCGGTGAGCAGTTCTTC
.	TRBV3-1/TRBV3-2	TRBJ2-7	.	CASSQGEVSEQYF	TGTGCCAGCAGCCAAGGGGAGGTGAGCGAGCAGTACTTC
TRBD1	TRBV29-1	TRBJ1-1	.	CSVDRDSKAFF	TGCAGCGTTGATAGGGACAGTAAAGCTTTCTTT
.	TRBV11-3	TRBJ1-6	.	CASSLPSSYNSPLHF	TGTGCCAGCAGCTTACCTAGTTCCTATAATTCACCCCTCCACTTT
.	TRBV30	TRBJ2-7	.	CAWSSAGPGEQYF	TGTGCCTGGAGTTCGGCAGGTCCGGGAGAGCAGTACTTC
.	TRBV6-5	TRBJ2-1	.	CAARGGYNEQFF	TGTGCCGCTAGAGGCGGATACAATGAGCAGTTCTTC
.	TRBV5-4	TRBJ1-4	.	CASSLSRHGEKLFF	TGTGCCAGCAGCTTGAGCAGGCATGGTGAAAAACTGTTTTTT
.	TRBV19	TRBJ2-2	.	CASSPERVNTGELFF	TGTGCCAGTAGCCCGGAGAGGGTGAACACCGGGGAGCTGTTTTTT
.	TRBV6-1	TRBJ1-6	.	CASSEIVRSSYNSPLHF	TGTGCCAGCAGTGAAATCGTCCGGAGCTCCTATAATTCACCCCTCCACTTT
.	TRBV3-1/TRBV3-2	TRBJ2-7	.	CASSQGLLGEQYF	TGTGCCAGCAGCCAAGGTCTGCTCGGCGAGCAGTACTTC
TRBD2	TRBV5-4	TRBJ2-3	.	CASSWGGLTSHDTDTQYF	TGTGCCAGCAGCTGGGGGGGGTTGACAAGCCATGACACAGATACGCAGTATTTT
.	TRBV3-1/TRBV3-2	TRBJ1-2	.	CASSPLTAEYFNYGYTF	TGTGCCAGCAGCCCATTGACAGCCGAATATTTTAACTATGGCTACACCTTC
.	TRBV9	TRBJ1-1	.	CASSVDPTGLGTEAFF	TGTGCCAGCAGCGTAGACCCCACAGGGTTGGGGACCGAAGCTTTCTTT
TRBD1	TRBV7-2	TRBJ2-4	.	CASTRDRGGGIQYF	TGTGCGTCAACCCGGGACAGGGGAGGCGGCATTCAGTACTTC
TRBD1	TRBV28	TRBJ1-5	.	CASSLTGSHQPQHF	TGTGCCAGCAGTCTGACAGGGTCCCATCAGCCCCAGCATTTT
.	TRBV7-9	TRBJ1-5	.	CASSFGRGGSNQPQHF	TGTGCCAGCAGCTTTGGTAGGGGCGGCAGCAATCAGCCCCAGCATTTT